This T cell receptor beta chain came from a study of T cell responses to AZD1222 COVID-19 vaccine. Sequencing used immunoSEQ multiplex PCR; TCRdb keeps in-frame clones, though not all of them. The table shows approximately 200,000 clones, with approximately 89% occurring only once. Germline CDR1 MDHEN, CDR2 SYDVKM. This CDR3 has 14 amino acids. V lost 5 bases and J lost 6, with 14 bases in between. Second-dose groups at about 4 or about 12 weeks were pooled. This receptor was taken from an adult who received the AZD1222 COVID-19 vaccine. The chain joins TRBV28 to TRBJ1-5, with D possibly TRBD1 on 5 matching bases. Sequenced here: peripheral blood, sampled 28 days after the second AZD1222 dose. The CDR3: CASSRWGDGQPQHF. As DNA, the CDR3 is TGTGCCAGCAGTCGGTGGGGGGATGGTCAGCCCCAGCATTTT.